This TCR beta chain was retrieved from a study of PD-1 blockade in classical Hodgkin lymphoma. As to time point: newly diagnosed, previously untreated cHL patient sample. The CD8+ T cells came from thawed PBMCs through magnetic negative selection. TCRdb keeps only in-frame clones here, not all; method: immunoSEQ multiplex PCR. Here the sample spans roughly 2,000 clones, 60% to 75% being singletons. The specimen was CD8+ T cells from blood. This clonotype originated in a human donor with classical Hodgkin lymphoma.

CDR3 coding DNA: TGTGCCAGCAGTTACGGACAGACCGGGGAGCTGTTTTTT. Translated, it gives CASSYGQTGELFF. The J gene is TRBJ2-2, the V gene TRBV6-6; the D gene is possibly TRBD1 (6 bases). The CDR3 covers 13 residues. Trimming shortened V by 2 bases and J by 5 bases, and 6 bases separated the two germline ends. Germline values: CDR1 MNHNY, CDR2 SVGAGI (reference sequence).